The 25 T cell receptor beta chains listed next were all sequenced from one sample in a study of blood T cell repertoires in COVID-19. TCRdb keeps only in-frame clones here, not all; method: immunoSEQ multiplex PCR. Counted here are approximately 75,000 clones, less than 85% occurring once; the ten biggest clones make up roughly 18%. Sample: peripheral blood. All receptors come from a woman of 80 years or more with acute or convalescent COVID-19.

A single count supports this clone. This chain uses TRBV10-2 with TRBJ1-1; 9 nucleotides line up with TRBD1. The germline V gene encodes CDR1 WSHSY and CDR2 SAAADI. This CDR3 contains 17 residues. V shed 5 bases and J 5 bases; nucleotides not matched to a gene: 15. CDR3 region: CASSRVPGQGLGTEAFF. Written as DNA, the CDR3 is TGCGCCAGCAGTCGAGTACCGGGACAGGGATTGGGGACTGAAGCTTTCTTT.

Only a few counts were recorded for this clone. V usage is TRBV5-1 and J usage is TRBJ2-7, with 10 bases fitting TRBD2. In germline, CDR1 is SGHRS, CDR2 YFSETQ. The V gene end was trimmed by 4 bases and the J gene end by 3 bases; junction bases not matched to a gene: 4. This CDR3 comprises 14 residues. DNA of the CDR3: TGCGCCAGCAGCGAGTCTAGCGGGGGCTACGAGCAGTACTTC. It is translated as CASSESSGGYEQYF.

DNA of the CDR3: TGTGCCACCAGCGAGTGGGGGGGAGAGACCCAGTACTTC. Protein: CATSEWGGETQYF. This chain joins TRBV15 and TRBJ2-5; 7 bases fit TRBD2. Germline V gene sequence: CDR1 LNHNV, CDR2 YYDKDF (reference sequence). This CDR3 comprises 13 residues. Losses at the gene ends were 5 bases for V and 4 bases for J; bases not matched to a gene: 4.

The table lists this clone with a few counts. The chain has TRBV11-2 and TRBJ1-1; 7 bases match TRBD1. CDR1 is SGHAT and CDR2 is FQNNGV in the germline V gene. Unmatched junction bases numbered 4, after V lost 1 base and J lost 8 bases. The CDR3 length is 13 residues. The CDR3 is CASSLGTGQEAFF. The DNA for the CDR3 is TGTGCCAGCAGCTTAGGAACGGGACAGGAAGCTTTCTTT.

The genes are TRBV9 and TRBJ1-2; TRBD1 matches 7 bases. The germline V gene has CDR1 SGDLS and CDR2 YYNGEE. The CDR3 sequence is 16 residues long. V shed 3 bases and J 7 bases; nucleotides not matched to a gene: 15. In nucleotides, the CDR3 is TGTGCCAGCAGCGCTATACAGCCAGGGGGTATGAGTGGCTACACCTTC. Amino acids: CASSAIQPGGMSGYTF.

The genes are TRBV9 and TRBJ1-1; 9 bases are shared with TRBD1. Losses at the gene ends were 1 base for V and 2 bases for J; bases not matched to a gene: 6. Germline values: CDR1 SGDLS, CDR2 YYNGEE. This CDR3 spans 16 amino acids. The CDR3 spells CASSVSSGQGNTEAFF. CDR3 sequence (DNA): TGTGCCAGCAGCGTAAGTTCGGGACAGGGTAACACTGAAGCTTTCTTT.

The gene calls are TRBV19 and TRBJ2-1; 15 nucleotides align to TRBD2. Trimming removed 5 bases from V and 2 bases from J; junction bases left unmatched: 10. The CDR3 consists of 19 residues. Germline V gives CDR1 LNHDA, CDR2 SQIVND (reference sequence). The CDR3 nucleotides are TGTGCCAGTAGTGGGGGACTAGCGGGAGGAAACCCCCCCTACAATGAGCAGTTCTTC. Its translation: CASSGGLAGGNPPYNEQFF. The full variable domain, its missing parts supplied by reference TRBV19 and TRBJ2-1, is DGGITQSPKYLFRKEGQNVTLSCEQNLNHDAMYWYRQDPGQGLRLIYYSQIVNDFQKGDIAEGYSVSREKKESFPLTVTSAQKNPTAFYLCASSGGLAGGNPPYNEQFFGPGTRLTVL.

The rearrangement links TRBV18 to TRBJ2-7, with D possibly TRBD1 on 5 matching bases. V lost 6 bases and J lost 0, with 15 bases in between. This CDR3 region has 15 residues. Germline V gene lookup returns CDR1 KGHSH and CDR2 LQKENI. The chain's CDR3 is CASSGNRLPSYEQYF. The CDR3 region has the DNA TGTGCCAGCTCCGGCAACAGGTTGCCCTCCTACGAGCAGTACTTC.

The V and J genes are TRBV3-1 (or the pseudogene TRBV3-2) and TRBJ2-7; D is unclear. Germline V CDR1 and CDR2: LGHDT, YNNKEL (reference sequence). The CDR3 consists of 14 residues. Trimming took off 2 bases at V and 0 bases at J, with 8 bases between the two ends. The CDR3 sequence is CASSQSIGSYEQYF. The CDR3 nucleotides read TGTGCCAGCAGCCAAAGTATCGGCTCCTACGAGCAGTACTTC.

The CDR3 nucleotides are TGTGCCATCAGTGGGTGGACTAGCGGAGTCACAGATACGCAGTATTTT. Translated, it gives CAISGWTSGVTDTQYF. The rearrangement links TRBV10-3 to TRBJ2-3, with TRBD2 identical over 10 bases. V was clipped by 4 bases and J by 2 bases; unmatched bases: 6. This CDR3 is built from 16 residues. Per germline, CDR1 ENHRY and CDR2 SYGVKD.

The J gene is TRBJ2-2, the V gene TRBV19; the match to TRBD2 covers 11 bases. V lost 6 bases to trimming and J lost 5 bases; unmatched junction nucleotides: 5. This CDR3 has 15 amino acids. Germline V gene sequence: CDR1 LNHDA, CDR2 SQIVND (reference sequence). As DNA, the CDR3 is TGTGCCAGTAGACGACTAGCGGGAAGTACCGGGGAGCTGTTTTTT. Protein product: CASRRLAGSTGELFF. Combining the CDR3 with reference TRBV19 and TRBJ2-2 gives the whole variable domain DGGITQSPKYLFRKEGQNVTLSCEQNLNHDAMYWYRQDPGQGLRLIYYSQIVNDFQKGDIAEGYSVSREKKESFPLTVTSAQKNPTAFYLCASRRLAGSTGELFFGEGSRLTVL.

The J gene is TRBJ1-4, the V gene TRBV9, with TRBD1 as a possible D gene (5 bases). The V gene's germline CDR1 is SGDLS and CDR2 YYNGEE. This CDR3 spans 13 amino acids. The V and J ends lost 4 bases and 8 bases respectively, with 12 bases between them. The CDR3 region has the DNA TGTGCCAGCAGCCCCGGGTACAGGGAAAAACTGTTTTTT. Translating gives CASSPGYREKLFF.

The CDR3 region is CASSTGYEQYF. CDR3 DNA sequence: TGCGCCAGCAGTACCGGTTACGAGCAGTACTTC. The chain combines TRBV10-1 with TRBJ2-7; no clear D. There are 11 residues in the CDR3. Germline CDR1 reads WNHNN; CDR2 reads SYGVQD (reference sequence). V lost 5 bases to trimming and J lost 4 bases, with 6 bases between them.

This sequence joins TRBV6-5 and TRBJ1-5, with 7 bases matching TRBD1. After removal of 6 bases from V and 5 bases from J, the junction contained 7 bases not matched to a gene. The CDR3 consists of 14 residues. Germline V lookup: CDR1 MNHEY, CDR2 SVGAGI. The CDR3 here is CASSHLDRDQPQHF. CDR3 nucleotides: TGTGCCAGCAGCCATTTAGACAGGGATCAGCCCCAGCATTTT.

This chain connects TRBV30 to TRBJ1-2, with D tentatively TRBD1 (5 bases). This CDR3 region has 14 residues. Per the germline V gene, CDR1 is GTSNPN and CDR2 is SVGIG (reference sequence). Trimming took 4 bases from V and 12 from J, leaving 24 bases between them. The DNA of the CDR3 is TGTGCCTGGAAGGGAAGGACAACTCTTCTCTGGAACACCTTC. It encodes CAWKGRTTLLWNTF.

The rearrangement uses TRBV10-3 and TRBJ2-3, with TRBD2 identical over 15 bases. Germline V gives CDR1 ENHRY, CDR2 SYGVKD. J gave up 5 bases and V 11 bases, and 5 bases lay outside the gene matches. CDR3 length: 14 residues. CDR3 region: CASGLAGGGDTQYF. The DNA of the CDR3 is TGTGCCTCGGGACTAGCGGGGGGCGGAGATACGCAGTATTTT.

The chain links TRBV4-1 to TRBJ1-5; 7 bases are a match to TRBD1. Trimming took 8 bases from V and 4 from J; bases not matched to a gene: 14. The V gene's germline CDR1 is MGHRA and CDR2 YSYEKL. CDR3 size: 16 residues. The CDR3 nucleotides are TGCGCCAGCGGCTACAAACAGGGGTATAGAAATCAGCCCCAGCATTTT. Translation gives CASGYKQGYRNQPQHF.

This sequence joins TRBV6-2 or TRBV6-3 and TRBJ1-3; tentative D call: TRBD1 (5 bases). The CDR3 has 14 amino acids. Germline values: CDR1 MNHEY, CDR2 SVGEGT. Trimming took 6 bases from V and 0 from J, leaving 9 bases between them. The DNA for the CDR3 is TGTGCCAGCAGCTTCGACAGCTCTGGAAACACCATATATTTT. It is translated as CASSFDSSGNTIYF.

The chain combines TRBV16 with TRBJ1-1, with TRBD1 matching 7 bases. The CDR3 spans 15 residues. CDR1 and CDR2 (germline): KGHSY, FQNENV. Trimming removed 4 bases from V and 2 bases from J; junction bases left unmatched: 7. For the CDR3, the DNA is TGTGCCAGCAGCCGCACCGGGACAGCCAACACTGAAGCTTTCTTT. It translates to CASSRTGTANTEAFF.

This sequence joins TRBV24-1 and TRBJ2-2; possible D gene TRBD1, 5 bases. There are 16 residues in the CDR3. V gave up 6 bases and J gave up 2 bases, with 15 bases separating them. From germline, CDR1 is KGHDR and CDR2 SFDVKD. The CDR3 loop is CATSSTQTVNTGELFF. As DNA, the CDR3 is TGTGCCACCAGTTCAACCCAGACAGTTAACACCGGGGAGCTGTTTTTT.

The rearrangement joins TRBV15 to TRBJ2-1; 7 bases fit TRBD1. The CDR3 length is 15 residues. The junction had 7 bases not matched to a gene; V was cut back by 6 bases and J by 2 bases. Germline CDR1 is LNHNV and CDR2 is YYDKDF (reference sequence). CDR3 DNA: TGTGCCACCAGTTTGAACAGGGGACCCTACAATGAGCAGTTCTTC. As protein: CATSLNRGPYNEQFF.

This rearrangement joins TRBV27 to TRBJ1-3; D may be TRBD1 (5 bases). The CDR3 sequence is 15 residues long. V was cut by 3 bases and J by 1 base, with 10 bases left in between. Looked up from germline, CDR1 is MNHEY and CDR2 is SMNVEV (reference sequence). The CDR3 loop reads CASSLGLRSGNTIYF. The CDR3 region has the DNA TGTGCCAGCAGTTTGGGACTGAGGTCTGGAAACACCATATATTTT.

The CDR3 spells CASIPGGKTEAFF. DNA of the CDR3: TGTGCCAGCATCCCGGGGGGGAAGACTGAAGCTTTCTTT. The chain couples TRBV7-9 to TRBJ1-1, with D maybe TRBD1 (5 bases). Germline CDR1 is SEHNR and CDR2 is FQNEAQ (reference sequence). The CDR3 runs 13 residues. Between the trimmed V and J ends, which lost 7 bases and 5 bases, there was a span of 14 bases.

The chain employs TRBV30 and TRBJ2-4, with TRBD2 matching 10 bases. The CDR3 is made up of 19 amino acids. The germline gives CDR1 GTSNPN, CDR2 SVGIG (reference sequence). V gave up 0 bases and J gave up 3 bases; unmatched junction bases: 14. CDR3 protein: CAWSVQASGSSQDKNIQYF. As DNA, the CDR3 is TGTGCCTGGAGTGTACAGGCTAGCGGGAGCTCTCAGGACAAAAACATTCAGTACTTC. Complete variable domain (other parts from reference TRBV30 and TRBJ2-4): SQTIHQWPATLVQPVGSPLSLECTVEGTSNPNLYWYRQAAGRGLQLLFYSVGIGQISSEVPQNLSASRPQDRQFILSSKKLLLSDSGFYLCAWSVQASGSSQDKNIQYFGAGTRLSVL.

The chain joins TRBV18 to TRBJ1-2; D gene uncertain. The germline V gene encodes CDR1 KGHSH and CDR2 LQKENI. CDR3 length: 14 residues. Trimming took 2 bases from V and 7 from J, leaving 14 bases between them. The DNA for the CDR3 is TGTGCCAGCTCACCATCGAACAGCCCTCTTGGCTACACCTTC. As protein: CASSPSNSPLGYTF.